This TCR beta chain was captured by sequencing in a study of T cell responses to AZD1222 COVID-19 vaccine. Study as a whole: Combined were second doses at about 4 or about 12 weeks. General study results and limits: Increased Spike-specific TCR breadth and depth were observed after two AZD1222 doses.

This CDR3 region has 16 residues. Trimming removed 2 bases from V and 2 bases from J, with 12 bases in between. Germline V gene data show CDR1 as SGHTA and CDR2 as FQGNSA. Using immunoSEQ multiplex PCR, the repertoire was profiled, and TCRdb retains in-frame clones only, with some absent. The sample yields about 120,000 clones, 75% to 90% seen once. Concerning this clone: The antigen remains unidentified.

The chain carries TRBV7-2 and TRBJ2-2; possible D gene TRBD2, 6 bases. The specimen comprised peripheral blood, sampled on day 0 of AZD1222 vaccination. The TCR originated in an adult in good health. The chain's CDR3 is CASSLMWRVNTGELFF. The CDR3 DNA sequence: TGTGCCAGCAGCTTAATGTGGAGGGTTAACACCGGGGAGCTGTTTTTT. Full variable domain (missing parts from reference TRBV7-2 and TRBJ2-2): GAGVSQSPSNKVTEKGKDVELRCDPISGHTALYWYRQSLGQGLEFLIYFQGNSAPDKSGLPSDRFSAERTGGSVSTLTIQRTQQEDSAVYLCASSLMWRVNTGELFFGEGSRLTVL.